Following are 14 T cell receptor beta chains from one sample sequenced in a study of blood T cell repertoires in COVID-19. Only in-frame clones appear in the TCRdb table, and some are missing; sequencing was by immunoSEQ multiplex PCR. The sample shows just over 90,000 clones, around 80% of them seen only once. Sequences were obtained from peripheral blood. These receptor sequences come from a man between 65 and 85 years old with acute or convalescent COVID-19.

The chain is built from TRBV19 and TRBJ1-2, with a weak D call TRBD1 (5 bases). This CDR3 region has 15 residues. The germline V gene has CDR1 LNHDA and CDR2 SQIVND (reference sequence). Trimming cost V 3 bases and J 4 bases, with 15 bases left between them. The DNA of the CDR3 is TGTGCCAGTAGTATCAGTGGGGGGTTCGGCTATGGCTACACCTTC. Protein product: CASSISGGFGYGYTF.

This clone appeared a single time. This sequence joins TRBV5-5 and TRBJ2-1; TRBD2 matches 10 bases. This CDR3 has 15 residues. Germline V gene sequence: CDR1 SGHKS, CDR2 YYEKEE (reference sequence). Trimming at V came to 4 bases and at J to 8 bases, leaving 9 bases not matched to a gene. CDR3 DNA: TGTGCCAGCAGCCCCGAGTTAGCGGGAGGTGATGAGCAGTTCTTC. This translates into CASSPELAGGDEQFF.

Notes on this clone: The same CDR3 can be traced to other DNA sequences in this sample. The rearrangement uses TRBV5-1 and TRBJ1-5; D is possibly TRBD1 (5 bases). The ends were cut back, 0 bases at V and 7 bases at J, with 14 bases in the middle. The CDR3 has 15 amino acids. CDR1 and CDR2 (germline): SGHRS, YFSETQ. The DNA of the CDR3 is TGCGCCAGCAGCTTGGCCGGGCAGGGAGGCCAGCCCCAGCATTTT. It translates to CASSLAGQGGQPQHF. Filled out from reference TRBV5-1 and TRBJ1-5, the complete variable domain reads KAGVTQTPRYLIKTRGQQVTLSCSPISGHRSVSWYQQTPGQGLQFLFEYFSETQRNKGNFPGRFSGRQFSNSRSEMNVSTLELGDSALYLCASSLAGQGGQPQHFGDGTRLSIL.

Worth noting for this clone: One end of the junction does not line up with germline, which may come from a read error. The chain couples TRBV7-7 to TRBJ2-2; 11 positions agree with TRBD1. CDR3 length equals 18 residues. Germline V CDR1 and CDR2: SSHAT, FNYEAQ (reference sequence). In DNA form, the CDR3 reads TGTGCTAGCAGCCTACATGGGGGGACAGGGGGAAACACCGGGGAGCTGTTTTTT. As protein: CASSLHGGTGGNTGELFF. Complete variable domain (other parts from reference TRBV7-7 and TRBJ2-2): GAGVSQSPRYKVTKRGQDVTLRCDPISSHATLYWYQQALGQGPEFLTYFNYEAQPDKSGLPSDRFSAERPEGSISTLTIQRTEQRDSAMYRCASSLHGGTGGNTGELFFGEGSRLTVL.

The V call is TRBV7-9, the J call TRBJ2-1; possible D gene TRBD2, 5 bases. Germline CDR1 and CDR2: SEHNR and FQNEAQ (reference sequence). There are 17 residues in the CDR3. V was shortened by 1 base and J by 0 bases, with 13 bases between the two germline ends. The CDR3 loop is CASSLGGLGVSYNEQFF. DNA of the CDR3: TGTGCCAGCAGCTTAGGAGGACTCGGTGTCTCCTACAATGAGCAGTTCTTC. Using reference TRBV7-9 and TRBJ2-1 for the parts outside the CDR3, the full variable domain is DTGVSQNPRHKITKRGQNVTFRCDPISEHNRLYWYRQTLGQGPEFLTYFQNEAQLEKSRLLSDRFSAERPKGSFSTLEIQRTEQGDSAMYLCASSLGGLGVSYNEQFFGPGTRLTVL.

The V call is TRBV5-1, the J call TRBJ1-2, with D unresolved. The CDR3 covers 13 residues. Germline CDR1 is SGHRS and CDR2 is YFSETQ. V gave up 1 base and J gave up 5 bases, with 9 bases separating them. CDR3 coding DNA: TGCGCCAGCAGCTTGACGGGAACTTATGGCTACACCTTC. Translated: CASSLTGTYGYTF. The variable domain in full, with the rest retrieved from reference TRBV5-1 and TRBJ1-2, is KAGVTQTPRYLIKTRGQQVTLSCSPISGHRSVSWYQQTPGQGLQFLFEYFSETQRNKGNFPGRFSGRQFSNSRSEMNVSTLELGDSALYLCASSLTGTYGYTFGSGTRLTVV.

The chain has TRBV5-6 and TRBJ1-5; 7 bases agree with TRBD1. V shed 0 bases, J shed 4 bases, and the junction held 4 bases outside the gene matches. This CDR3 has 15 amino acids. CDR1 and CDR2 from the germline V gene are SGHDT and YYEEEE. The CDR3, as DNA: TGTGCCAGCAGCTTGGGACAGGGCGCTAATCAGCCCCAGCATTTT. The encoded protein is CASSLGQGANQPQHF.

A few counts support this clone. This chain uses TRBV29-1 with TRBJ1-2; 7 bases map to TRBD1. Germline trimming cut 0 bases from V and 4 bases from J; bases unmatched to any gene: 5. Per germline, CDR1 SQVTM and CDR2 ANQGSEA. The CDR3 is 14 residues long. The CDR3: CSVEEIWDSYGYTF. In DNA form, the CDR3 reads TGCAGCGTTGAAGAAATTTGGGACAGCTATGGCTACACCTTC.

The J gene is TRBJ1-5, the V gene TRBV28; D is uncertain. The CDR3 covers 15 residues. CDR1 MDHEN and CDR2 SYDVKM come from the germline V gene. Between the trimmed V and J ends, which lost 5 bases and 4 bases, there was a span of 15 bases. The CDR3 coding sequence is TGTGCCAGCAGTCAATTGTACGAGCTTAATCAGCCCCAGCATTTT. Translated: CASSQLYELNQPQHF.

This clone was seen just once. The J gene is TRBJ2-7, the V gene TRBV2, with D maybe TRBD2 (5 bases). The CDR3 has 14 amino acids. V dropped 4 bases and J dropped 6 bases, with 16 bases sitting between them. The germline gives CDR1 SNHLY, CDR2 FYNNEI. For the CDR3, the DNA is TGTGCCAGCAGTGTTGGCCTAGCAGGTTCCGAGCAGTACGTC. Its protein is CASSVGLAGSEQYV.

The gene calls are TRBV24-1 and TRBJ2-7, with D unresolved. This CDR3 has 13 amino acids. V lost 5 bases to trimming and J lost 1 base, with 8 bases between them. Germline lookup yields CDR1 KGHDR and CDR2 SFDVKD. This CDR3 reads CATSAAGSYEQYF. The CDR3, as DNA: TGTGCCACCAGTGCGGCAGGATCCTACGAGCAGTACTTC.

The CDR3 DNA reads as TGTGCCACCAGTGAGCAGGGGGCGGCCTATGGCTACACCTTC. Translated, it gives CATSEQGAAYGYTF. The chain carries TRBV24-1 and TRBJ1-2, with 8 bases aligning to TRBD1. Germline CDR1 is KGHDR and CDR2 is SFDVKD. V shed 4 bases, J shed 4 bases, and the junction held 4 bases outside the gene matches. This CDR3 spans 14 amino acids.

This clone was seen a handful of times. V gene TRBV2 combines with J gene TRBJ1-2, with D perhaps matching TRBD1 (6 bases). The germline V gene has CDR1 SNHLY and CDR2 FYNNEI. Trimming stripped 6 bases from V and 8 bases from J, with 16 bases between. The CDR3 length is 13 residues. As DNA, the CDR3 is TGTGCCAGCAGGATAGAGTTAGGACAGGGCTACACCTTC. Its protein product is CASRIELGQGYTF.

The rearrangement links TRBV7-3 to TRBJ2-7, with TRBD2 as a possible D gene (5 bases). The CDR3 runs 14 residues. Trimming cost V 6 bases and J 4 bases, with 16 bases left between them. Germline V gene sequence: CDR1 SGHTA, CDR2 FQGTGA. CDR3 residues: CASSVEGSLYEQYF. CDR3 DNA sequence: TGTGCCAGCAGTGTAGAGGGAAGTTTGTACGAGCAGTACTTC.